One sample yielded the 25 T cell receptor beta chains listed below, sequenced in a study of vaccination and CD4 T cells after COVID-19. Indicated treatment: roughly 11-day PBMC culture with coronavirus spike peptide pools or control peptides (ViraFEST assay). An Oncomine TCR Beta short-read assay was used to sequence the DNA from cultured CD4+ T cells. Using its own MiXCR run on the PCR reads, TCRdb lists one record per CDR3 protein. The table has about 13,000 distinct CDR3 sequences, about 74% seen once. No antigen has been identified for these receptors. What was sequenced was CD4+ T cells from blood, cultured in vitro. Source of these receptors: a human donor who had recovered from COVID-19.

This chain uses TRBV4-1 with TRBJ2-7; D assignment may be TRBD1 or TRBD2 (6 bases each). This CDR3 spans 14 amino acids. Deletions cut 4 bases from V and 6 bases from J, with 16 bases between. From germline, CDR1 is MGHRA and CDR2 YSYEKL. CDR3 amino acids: CASSPQRGVGEQYF. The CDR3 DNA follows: TGCGCCAGCAGCCCCCAGAGGGGGGTGGGCGAGCAGTACTTC.

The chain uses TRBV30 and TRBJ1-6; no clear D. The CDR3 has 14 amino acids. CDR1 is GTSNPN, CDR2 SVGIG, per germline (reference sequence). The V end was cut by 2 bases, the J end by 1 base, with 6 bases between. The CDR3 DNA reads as TGTGCCTGGAGTCCACGGTCCTATAATTCACCCCTCCACTTT. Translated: CAWSPRSYNSPLHF.

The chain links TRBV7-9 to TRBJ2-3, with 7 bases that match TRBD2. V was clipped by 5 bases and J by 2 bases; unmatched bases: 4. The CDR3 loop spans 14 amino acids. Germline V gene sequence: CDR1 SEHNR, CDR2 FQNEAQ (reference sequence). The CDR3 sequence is CASSLSGNTDTQYF. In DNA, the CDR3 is TGTGCCAGCAGCCTAAGCGGGAACACAGATACGCAGTATTTT.

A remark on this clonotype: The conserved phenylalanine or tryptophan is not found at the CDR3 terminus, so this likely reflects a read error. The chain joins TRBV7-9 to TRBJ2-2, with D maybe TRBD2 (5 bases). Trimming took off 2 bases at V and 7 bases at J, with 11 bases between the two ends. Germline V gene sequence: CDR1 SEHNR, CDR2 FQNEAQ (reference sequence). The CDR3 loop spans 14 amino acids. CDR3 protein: CASSLQVAGGELFL. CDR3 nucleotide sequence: TGTGCCAGCAGCTTACAGGTGGCGGGCGGGGAGCTGTTTCTT.

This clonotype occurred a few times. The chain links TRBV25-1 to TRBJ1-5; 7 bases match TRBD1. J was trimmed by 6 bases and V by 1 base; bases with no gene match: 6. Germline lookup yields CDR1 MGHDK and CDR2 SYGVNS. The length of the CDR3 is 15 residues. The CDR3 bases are TGTGCCAGCAGTGAATCAGGGGCAGGGGGTCAGCCCCAGCATTTT. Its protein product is CASSESGAGGQPQHF.

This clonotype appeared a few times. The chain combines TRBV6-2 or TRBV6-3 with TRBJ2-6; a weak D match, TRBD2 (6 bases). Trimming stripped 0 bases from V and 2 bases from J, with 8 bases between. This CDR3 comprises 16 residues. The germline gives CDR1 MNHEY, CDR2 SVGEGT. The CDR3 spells CASSYSRRAGANVLTF. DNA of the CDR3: TGTGCCAGCAGTTACTCGAGGAGGGCTGGGGCCAACGTCCTGACTTTC.

CDR3 region: CASCPERDTEAFF. In nucleotides, the CDR3 is TGTGCCAGCTGTCCGGAACGGGATACTGAAGCTTTCTTT. The rearrangement joins TRBV2 to TRBJ1-1; D is undetermined. The CDR3 consists of 13 residues. The germline V gene encodes CDR1 SNHLY and CDR2 FYNNEI. Between the trimmed V and J ends, which lost 8 bases and 5 bases, there was a span of 15 bases.

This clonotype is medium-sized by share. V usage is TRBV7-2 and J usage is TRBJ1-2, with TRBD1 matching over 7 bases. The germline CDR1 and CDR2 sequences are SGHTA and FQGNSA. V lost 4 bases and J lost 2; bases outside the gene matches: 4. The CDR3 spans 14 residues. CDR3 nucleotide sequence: TGTGCCAGCAGCTCCCAACAGGGGAACTATGGCTACACCTTC. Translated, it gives CASSSQQGNYGYTF.

CDR3 sequence (DNA): TGTGCCAGCTCCCCCGGGACCTGGGGAACTGGGGCCAACGTCCTGACTTTC. Its translation: CASSPGTWGTGANVLTF. V and J are TRBV18 and TRBJ2-6, with D perhaps given as TRBD1 or TRBD2 (5 bases each). Per the germline V gene, CDR1 is KGHSH and CDR2 is LQKENI. The CDR3 runs to 17 residues. Trimming shortened V by 6 bases and J by 2 bases, and 17 bases separated the two germline ends.

Written as DNA, the CDR3 is TGTGCCAGCAGCCCCGGGACTAGCGCGAGAACTAGCACAGATACGCAGTATTTT. Amino acids: CASSPGTSARTSTDTQYF. The V gene is TRBV7-2, the J gene TRBJ2-3, with 10 nucleotides matching TRBD2. Trimming cost V 5 bases and J 0 bases; bases outside gene matches: 11. Germline CDR1 SGHTA, CDR2 FQGNSA. CDR3 length equals 18 residues.

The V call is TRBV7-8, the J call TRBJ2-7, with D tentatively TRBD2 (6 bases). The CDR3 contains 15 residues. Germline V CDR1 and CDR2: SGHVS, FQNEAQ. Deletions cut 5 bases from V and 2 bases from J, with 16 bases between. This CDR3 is CASSPSSRRAYEQYF. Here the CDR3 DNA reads TGTGCCAGCAGCCCCAGCAGTCGGAGGGCCTACGAGCAGTACTTC.

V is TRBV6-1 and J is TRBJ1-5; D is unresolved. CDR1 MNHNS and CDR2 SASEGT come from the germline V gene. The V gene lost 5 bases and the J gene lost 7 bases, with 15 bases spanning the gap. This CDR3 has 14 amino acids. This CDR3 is CASSLIPGMQPQHF. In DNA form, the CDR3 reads TGTGCCAGCAGTCTAATTCCGGGGATGCAGCCCCAGCATTTT.

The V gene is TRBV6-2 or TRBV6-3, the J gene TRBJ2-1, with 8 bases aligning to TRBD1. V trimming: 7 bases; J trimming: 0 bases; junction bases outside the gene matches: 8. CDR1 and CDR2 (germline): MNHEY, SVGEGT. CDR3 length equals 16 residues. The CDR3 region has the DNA TGTGCCAGCACCCAAGAGGGGACAGGCTCCTACAATGAGCAGTTCTTC. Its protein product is CASTQEGTGSYNEQFF.

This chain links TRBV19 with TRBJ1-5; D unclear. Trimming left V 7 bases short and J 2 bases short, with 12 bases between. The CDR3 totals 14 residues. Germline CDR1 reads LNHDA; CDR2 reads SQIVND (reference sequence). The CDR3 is CASTSDSGNQPQHF. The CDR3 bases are TGTGCCAGTACCTCCGACTCGGGCAATCAGCCCCAGCATTTT.

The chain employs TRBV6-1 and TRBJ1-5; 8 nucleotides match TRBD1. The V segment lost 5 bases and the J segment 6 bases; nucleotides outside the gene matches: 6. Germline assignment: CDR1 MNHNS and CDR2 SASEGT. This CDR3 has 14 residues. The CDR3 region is CASSKGQEGQPQHF. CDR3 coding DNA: TGTGCCAGCAGTAAGGGACAGGAGGGTCAGCCCCAGCATTTT.

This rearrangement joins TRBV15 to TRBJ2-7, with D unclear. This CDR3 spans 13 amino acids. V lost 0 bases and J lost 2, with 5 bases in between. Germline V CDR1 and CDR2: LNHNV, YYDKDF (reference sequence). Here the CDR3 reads CATSRDTAYEQYF. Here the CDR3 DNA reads TGTGCCACCAGCAGAGATACAGCCTACGAGCAGTACTTC.

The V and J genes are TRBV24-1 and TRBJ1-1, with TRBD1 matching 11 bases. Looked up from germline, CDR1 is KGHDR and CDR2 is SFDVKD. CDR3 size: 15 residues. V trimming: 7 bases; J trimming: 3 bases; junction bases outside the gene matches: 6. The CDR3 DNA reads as TGTGCCACCAGCGGGACAGGGGGTCGGGACACTGAAGCTTTCTTT. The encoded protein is CATSGTGGRDTEAFF.

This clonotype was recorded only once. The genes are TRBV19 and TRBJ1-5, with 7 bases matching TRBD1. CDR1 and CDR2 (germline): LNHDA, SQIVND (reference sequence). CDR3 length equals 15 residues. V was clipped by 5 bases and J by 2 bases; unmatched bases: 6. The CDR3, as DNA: TGTGCCAGTAGTGCCGACAGGGTTCGCAATCAGCCCCAGCATTTT. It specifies CASSADRVRNQPQHF.

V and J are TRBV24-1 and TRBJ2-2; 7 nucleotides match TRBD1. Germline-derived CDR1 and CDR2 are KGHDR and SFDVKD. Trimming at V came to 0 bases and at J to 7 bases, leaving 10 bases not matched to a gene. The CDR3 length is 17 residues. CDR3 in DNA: TGTGCCACCAGTGATTTGAGGGGAACAGGGGCCTACGGGGAGCTGTTTTTT. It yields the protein CATSDLRGTGAYGELFF.

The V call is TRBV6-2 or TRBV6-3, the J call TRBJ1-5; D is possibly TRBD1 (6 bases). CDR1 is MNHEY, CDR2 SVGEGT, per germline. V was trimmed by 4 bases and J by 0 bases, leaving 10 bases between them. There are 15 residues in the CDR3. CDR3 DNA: TGTGCCAGCAGTTGGGGGGCATATAGCAATCAGCCCCAGCATTTT. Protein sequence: CASSWGAYSNQPQHF.

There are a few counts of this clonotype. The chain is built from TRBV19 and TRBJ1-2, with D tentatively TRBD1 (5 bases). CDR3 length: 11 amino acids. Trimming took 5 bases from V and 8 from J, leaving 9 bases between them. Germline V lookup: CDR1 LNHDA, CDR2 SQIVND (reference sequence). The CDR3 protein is CASSFNRGYTF. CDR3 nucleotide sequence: TGTGCCAGTAGTTTCAACAGGGGCTACACCTTC.

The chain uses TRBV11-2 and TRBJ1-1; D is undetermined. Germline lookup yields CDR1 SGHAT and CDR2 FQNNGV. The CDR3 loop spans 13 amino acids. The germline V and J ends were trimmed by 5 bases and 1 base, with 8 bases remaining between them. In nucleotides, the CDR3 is TGTGCCAGCAGCCACCGACAGAACACTGAAGCTTTCTTT. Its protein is CASSHRQNTEAFF. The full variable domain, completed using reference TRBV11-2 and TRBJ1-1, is EAGVAQSPRYKIIEKRQSVAFWCNPISGHATLYWYQQILGQGPKLLIQFQNNGVVDDSQLPKDRFSAERLKGVDSTLKIQPAKLEDSAVYLCASSHRQNTEAFFGQGTRLTVV.

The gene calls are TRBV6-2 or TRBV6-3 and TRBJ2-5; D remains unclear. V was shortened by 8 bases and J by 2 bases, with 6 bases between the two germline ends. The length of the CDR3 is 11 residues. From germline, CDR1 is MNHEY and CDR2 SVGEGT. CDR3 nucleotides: TGTGCCAGCTCACCTCAAGAGACCCAGTACTTC. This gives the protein CASSPQETQYF.

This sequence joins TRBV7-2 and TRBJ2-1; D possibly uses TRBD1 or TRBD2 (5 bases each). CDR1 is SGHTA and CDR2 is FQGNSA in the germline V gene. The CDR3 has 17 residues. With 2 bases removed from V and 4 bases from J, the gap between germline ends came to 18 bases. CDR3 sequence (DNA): TGTGCCAGCAGCTTAACCCGAGGGGCGAACCTTTACAATGAGCAGTTCTTC. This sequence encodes CASSLTRGANLYNEQFF.

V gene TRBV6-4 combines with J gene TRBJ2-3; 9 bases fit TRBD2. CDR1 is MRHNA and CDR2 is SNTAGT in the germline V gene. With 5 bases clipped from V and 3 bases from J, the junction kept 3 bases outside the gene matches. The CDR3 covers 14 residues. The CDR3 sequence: CASSIAGETDTQYF. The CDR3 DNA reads TGTGCCAGCAGTATAGCGGGAGAGACAGATACGCAGTATTTT.